One sample yielded the 23 T cell receptor beta chains listed below, sequenced in a study of T cell responses to AZD1222 COVID-19 vaccine. The assay was immunoSEQ multiplex PCR, and TCRdb's table has in-frame clones only and misses some. The sample records 150,000 to 200,000 clones, just over 90% being singletons. The sequencing here drew on peripheral blood, taken 28 days after the second AZD1222 dose. These receptor sequences come from an adult who received the AZD1222 COVID-19 vaccine.

This chain connects TRBV18 to TRBJ1-6; D gene unclear. V lost 2 bases and J 9 bases, leaving 8 bases between the germline ends. Germline V CDR1 and CDR2: KGHSH, LQKENI. This CDR3 spans 13 amino acids. In DNA form, the CDR3 reads TGTGCCAGCTCACCAGGGGAGGTTTCACCCCTCCACTTT. Encoded protein: CASSPGEVSPLHF.

As DNA, the CDR3 is TGTGCCAGCCACGACAGGGGGACCTACGAGCAGTACTTC. Its translation: CASHDRGTYEQYF. The chain uses TRBV28 and TRBJ2-7, with 9 bases aligning to TRBD1. Germline V lookup: CDR1 MDHEN, CDR2 SYDVKM. The CDR3 contains 13 residues. After removal of 8 bases from V and 2 bases from J, the junction contained 4 bases not matched to a gene.

V is TRBV14 and J is TRBJ1-2, with 8 bases matching TRBD1. Germline lookup yields CDR1 SGHDN and CDR2 FVKESK. The CDR3 length is 17 residues. J gave up 6 bases and V 2 bases, and 14 bases lay outside the gene matches. CDR3 coding DNA: TGTGCCAGCAGCCAATCTCCGTTTCCTGAACAGGGGGATGGCTACACCTTC. Protein: CASSQSPFPEQGDGYTF.

CDR3 loop: CASSYSISSAVHEQYF. The CDR3 DNA follows: TGTGCCAGCAGTTACTCGATTTCCTCAGCCGTACACGAGCAGTACTTC. The chain has TRBV6-5 and TRBJ2-7; no clear D gene. CDR1 is MNHEY, CDR2 SVGAGI, per germline. CDR3 length equals 16 residues. Trimming pared 0 bases from V and 5 bases from J, leaving 17 bases between.

The chain links TRBV4-3 to TRBJ2-7, with D tentatively TRBD1 or TRBD2 (5 bases each). Trimming stripped 1 base from V and 4 bases from J, with 14 bases between. This CDR3 is built from 15 residues. The germline gives CDR1 LGHNA, CDR2 YSLEER. Here the CDR3 DNA reads TGCGCCAGCAGCCAAGGACTACAGGACTCTTACGAGCAGTACTTC. Amino acids: CASSQGLQDSYEQYF.

The V gene is TRBV7-2, the J gene TRBJ2-7; no clear D. This CDR3 has 13 residues. The V and J ends lost 5 bases and 3 bases respectively, with 11 bases between them. CDR1 and CDR2 from the germline V gene are SGHTA and FQGNSA. The CDR3 nucleotides read TGTGCCAGCAGCCAGCTAGGTGTCTACGAGCAGTACTTC. Translating it yields CASSQLGVYEQYF.

The chain uses TRBV15 and TRBJ2-5; 11 bases map to TRBD2. With V trimmed by 5 bases and J by 1 base, 6 bases remained unmatched. This CDR3 has 16 residues. Germline-derived CDR1 and CDR2 are LNHNV and YYDKDF (reference sequence). Here the CDR3 reads CATSGTTSGIQETQYF. The DNA of the CDR3 is TGTGCCACCAGCGGAACGACTAGCGGGATCCAAGAGACCCAGTACTTC. The entire variable domain, with the rest obtained from reference TRBV15 and TRBJ2-5, is as follows: DAMVIQNPRYQVTQFGKPVTLSCSQTLNHNVMYWYQQKSSQAPKLLFHYYDKDFNNEADTPDNFQSRRPNTSFCFLDIRSPGLGDTAMYLCATSGTTSGIQETQYFGPGTRLLVL.

This clone was counted a few times. The V gene is TRBV28, the J gene TRBJ1-2; D is uncertain. Trimming pared 3 bases from V and 2 bases from J, leaving 19 bases between. Germline V gives CDR1 MDHEN, CDR2 SYDVKM. The length of the CDR3 is 17 residues. DNA of the CDR3: TGTGCCAGCAGTTTTTTAGAGACCTTCGAAGGGAACTATGGCTACACCTTC. Translation gives CASSFLETFEGNYGYTF.

The chain is built from TRBV9 and TRBJ2-2, with TRBD2 identical over 8 bases. The germline gives CDR1 SGDLS, CDR2 YYNGEE. This CDR3 region has 15 residues. Unmatched junction bases numbered 0, after V lost 1 base and J lost 1 base. The CDR3 coding sequence is TGTGCCAGCAGCGTAACTAGCGGGAACACCGGGGAGCTGTTTTTT. Translation gives CASSVTSGNTGELFF.

V and J are TRBV18 and TRBJ2-3; 7 nucleotides agree with TRBD1. The CDR3 length is 15 residues. Germline CDR1 reads KGHSH; CDR2 reads LQKENI. V gave up 2 bases and J gave up 0 bases; unmatched junction bases: 2. CDR3 in DNA: TGTGCCAGCTCACCAAACAGGGGAAGCACAGATACGCAGTATTTT. Its protein product is CASSPNRGSTDTQYF. Full variable domain (missing parts from reference TRBV18 and TRBJ2-3): NAGVMQNPRHLVRRRGQEARLRCSPMKGHSHVYWYRQLPEEGLKFMVYLQKENIIDESGMPKERFSAEFPKEGPSILRIQQVVRGDSAAYFCASSPNRGSTDTQYFGPGTRLTVL.

Concerning this clone: One end of the junction fails to match germline, which may point to a read error. This sequence joins TRBV6-5 and TRBJ1-6; weak D call: TRBD1 (5 bases). The V gene's germline CDR1 is MNHEY and CDR2 SVGAGI. The CDR3 covers 12 residues. The CDR3 DNA is TGCTGGGGAGAGGGGTGTAATTCACCCCTCCACTTT. It yields the protein CWGEGCNSPLHF.

In this sample, this clone turned up once. V usage is TRBV28 and J usage is TRBJ2-5; D call uncertain. The ends were cut back, 2 bases at V and 2 bases at J, with 9 bases in the middle. The CDR3 has 14 residues. CDR1 is MDHEN, CDR2 SYDVKM, per germline. DNA of the CDR3: TGTGCCAGCAGTTTACCCGGATTACAAGAGACCCAGTACTTC. Protein: CASSLPGLQETQYF.

The chain links TRBV25-1 to TRBJ1-2; tentative D call: TRBD1 (5 bases). The CDR3 is 10 residues long. Per germline, CDR1 MGHDK and CDR2 SYGVNS. Trimming pared 7 bases from V and 6 bases from J, leaving 6 bases between. The chain's CDR3 is CASMGDGYTF. In DNA, the CDR3 is TGTGCCAGCATGGGGGATGGCTACACCTTC.

V is TRBV9 and J is TRBJ2-7, with a possible D match to TRBD2 (5 bases). Germline loops: CDR1 SGDLS, CDR2 YYNGEE. V was clipped by 3 bases and J by 6 bases, with 19 bases between them. The CDR3 is 15 residues long. CDR3 coding DNA: TGTGCCAGCAGCGAAAGCCCTACTAGTTATCGCGAGCAGTACTTC. This gives the protein CASSESPTSYREQYF.

The V gene is TRBV5-1, the J gene TRBJ1-4; D unresolved. Germline loops: CDR1 SGHRS, CDR2 YFSETQ. Trimming shortened V by 4 bases and J by 0 bases, and 13 bases separated the two germline ends. This CDR3 has 16 amino acids. DNA of the CDR3: TGCGCCAGCAGCGTCCGGGGAAGGGCAACTAATGAAAAACTGTTTTTT. Encoded protein: CASSVRGRATNEKLFF.

The rearrangement uses TRBV3-1 (or the pseudogene TRBV3-2) and TRBJ1-2; D not certain. The CDR3 is 16 residues long. Trimming stripped 3 bases from V and 8 bases from J, with 22 bases between. Per the germline V gene, CDR1 is LGHDT and CDR2 is YNNKEL (reference sequence). The CDR3 nucleotides read TGTGCCAGCAGCCAGAGAAACCTGAGAAACATGGTGGGCTACACCTTC. Translated: CASSQRNLRNMVGYTF.

The V and J genes are TRBV4-1 and TRBJ1-5, with D maybe TRBD1 (5 bases). The CDR3 runs to 17 residues. The V gene's germline CDR1 is MGHRA and CDR2 YSYEKL. Deletions cut 1 base from V and 5 bases from J, with 18 bases between. As DNA, the CDR3 is TGCGCCAGCAGCCAAGGAGGGGCTGGGGGTGTCGATCAGCCCCAGCATTTT. Translated: CASSQGGAGGVDQPQHF.

The chain joins TRBV6-8 to TRBJ2-5, with 9 bases fitting TRBD2. With 6 bases clipped from V and 2 bases from J, the junction kept 7 bases outside the gene matches. The germline CDR1 and CDR2 sequences are MNHGY and SAAAGT. The CDR3 has 15 amino acids. The CDR3 DNA sequence: TGTGCCAGCAGAAAACAGCGGGAGGCGCAAGAGACCCAGTACTTC. This translates into CASRKQREAQETQYF.

J is TRBJ2-7 and V is TRBV3-1 (or the pseudogene TRBV3-2), with D hard to call. Deletions cut 5 bases from V and 4 bases from J, with 6 bases between. CDR3 length equals 11 residues. The germline V gene encodes CDR1 LGHDT and CDR2 YNNKEL (reference sequence). Here the CDR3 reads CASSDVYEQYF. The CDR3 DNA follows: TGTGCCAGCAGCGACGTTTACGAGCAGTACTTC.

The J gene is TRBJ2-3, the V gene TRBV3-1 (or the pseudogene TRBV3-2); D is perhaps TRBD2 (7 bases). Per the germline V gene, CDR1 is LGHDT and CDR2 is YNNKEL (reference sequence). The CDR3 length is 17 residues. V lost 4 bases, J lost 2 bases, and 19 bases lay in between. The CDR3 spells CASSRLGWRGPTDTQYF. The CDR3 DNA reads TGTGCCAGCAGCCGCTTAGGCTGGCGGGGGCCCACAGATACGCAGTATTTT.

This clone appeared once. The chain uses TRBV5-6 and TRBJ2-5, with 12 bases fitting TRBD2. Unmatched junction bases numbered 2, after V lost 4 bases and J lost 4 bases. This CDR3 has 14 amino acids. Germline lookup yields CDR1 SGHDT and CDR2 YYEEEE. The CDR3 region is CASSQTSGGETQYF. The CDR3 bases are TGTGCCAGCAGCCAGACTAGCGGGGGAGAGACCCAGTACTTC.

The gene calls are TRBV11-2 and TRBJ1-3; maybe TRBD1 (5 bases). This CDR3 spans 17 amino acids. With 4 bases removed from V and 2 bases from J, the gap between germline ends came to 18 bases. CDR1 is SGHAT, CDR2 FQNNGV, per germline. CDR3 in DNA: TGTGCCAGCAGCTCGATAGCAGGGTCTCGGACTGGAAACACCATATATTTT. It is translated as CASSSIAGSRTGNTIYF. The full variable domain, in which reference TRBV11-2 and TRBJ1-3 provide the parts outside the CDR3, is EAGVAQSPRYKIIEKRQSVAFWCNPISGHATLYWYQQILGQGPKLLIQFQNNGVVDDSQLPKDRFSAERLKGVDSTLKIQPAKLEDSAVYLCASSSIAGSRTGNTIYFGEGSWLTVV.

The J gene is TRBJ2-2, the V gene TRBV5-4, with D perhaps TRBD2 (5 bases). In germline, CDR1 is SGHNT, CDR2 YYREEE (reference sequence). The CDR3 runs 16 residues. V dropped 0 bases and J dropped 1 base, with 10 bases sitting between them. This CDR3 reads CASSLVPGMNTGELFF. Written as DNA, the CDR3 is TGTGCCAGCAGCTTGGTACCCGGGATGAACACCGGGGAGCTGTTTTTT.